This passage covers 2 T cell receptor beta chains from one sample sequenced in a study of blood T cell repertoires in COVID-19. Assay: immunoSEQ multiplex PCR; the TCRdb copy retains only in-frame clones and omits some. The sample yields some 40,000 clones, about nine tenths seen once. Source material: peripheral blood. The receptors here all came from an elderly woman with acute or convalescent COVID-19.

This chain connects TRBV7-9 to TRBJ2-4; 7 positions agree with TRBD2. With 4 bases clipped from V and 0 bases from J, the junction kept 3 bases outside the gene matches. The CDR3 sequence is 15 residues long. Germline CDR1 SEHNR, CDR2 FQNEAQ (reference sequence). This chain's CDR3 is CASSSTGGAKNIQYF. CDR3 DNA: TGTGCCAGCAGCTCCACGGGAGGAGCCAAAAACATTCAGTACTTC. Looking up the rest from reference TRBV7-9 and TRBJ2-4 gives the full variable domain: DTGVSQNPRHKITKRGQNVTFRCDPISEHNRLYWYRQTLGQGPEFLTYFQNEAQLEKSRLLSDRFSAERPKGSFSTLEIQRTEQGDSAMYLCASSSTGGAKNIQYFGAGTRLSVL.

The chain couples TRBV12-5 to TRBJ1-3, with TRBD1 as a possible D gene (6 bases). Germline V CDR1 and CDR2: LGHNT, FRNRAP. V lost 6 bases and J 0 bases, leaving 12 bases between the germline ends. The CDR3 loop spans 15 amino acids. CDR3 nucleotide sequence: TGTGCTAGTGGCTCAGGGACAATCTCTGGAAACACCATATATTTT. This gives the protein CASGSGTISGNTIYF.